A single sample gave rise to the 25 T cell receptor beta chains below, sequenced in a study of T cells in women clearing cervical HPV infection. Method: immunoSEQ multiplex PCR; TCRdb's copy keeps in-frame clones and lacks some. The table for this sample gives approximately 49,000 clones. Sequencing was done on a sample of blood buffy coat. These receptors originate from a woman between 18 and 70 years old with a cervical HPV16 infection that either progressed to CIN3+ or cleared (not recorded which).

The CDR3 is CASSISKGLSYEQYF. CDR3 bases read: TGTGCCAGTAGTATCTCGAAGGGCCTCTCCTACGAG. The rearrangement links TRBV19 to TRBJ2-7; no clear D gene. The read terminates 3 residues ahead of where the CDR3 ends, so the germline J gene completes it. Germline assignment: CDR1 LNHDA and CDR2 SQIVND (reference sequence). This CDR3 comprises 15 residues. Trimming took off 3 bases at V and 0 bases at J, with 12 bases between the two ends.

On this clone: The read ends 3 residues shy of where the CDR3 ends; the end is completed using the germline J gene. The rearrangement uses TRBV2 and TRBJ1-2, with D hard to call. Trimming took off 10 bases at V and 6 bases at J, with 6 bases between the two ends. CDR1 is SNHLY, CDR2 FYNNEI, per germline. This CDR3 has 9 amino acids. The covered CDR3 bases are TGTGCCACCCTCCATGGC. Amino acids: CATLHG. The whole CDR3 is CATLHGYTF.

CDR3 in amino acids: CASSPGVDSRGYTF. Incomplete CDR3 DNA: TGTGCCAGTAGCCCGGGGGTGGATTCGAGAGGC. The chain carries TRBV19 and TRBJ1-2; possible D gene TRBD1, 5 bases. The read terminates 3 residues ahead of where the CDR3 ends, so the germline J gene completes it. CDR3 length equals 14 residues. CDR1 is LNHDA, CDR2 SQIVND, per germline (reference sequence). The variable domain in full, with the rest retrieved from reference TRBV19 and TRBJ1-2, is DGGITQSPKYLFRKEGQNVTLSCEQNLNHDAMYWYRQDPGQGLRLIYYSQIVNDFQKGDIAEGYSVSREKKESFPLTVTSAQKNPTAFYLCASSPGVDSRGYTFGSGTRLTVV.

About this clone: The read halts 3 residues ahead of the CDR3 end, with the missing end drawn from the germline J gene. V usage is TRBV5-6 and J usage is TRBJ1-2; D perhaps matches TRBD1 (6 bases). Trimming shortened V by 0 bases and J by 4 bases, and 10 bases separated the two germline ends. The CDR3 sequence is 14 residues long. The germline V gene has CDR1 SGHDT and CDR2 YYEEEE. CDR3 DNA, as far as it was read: TGTGCCAGCAGCTTGGTGGGGGCTGGCTATGGC. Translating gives CASSLVGAGYG. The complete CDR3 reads CASSLVGAGYGYTF.

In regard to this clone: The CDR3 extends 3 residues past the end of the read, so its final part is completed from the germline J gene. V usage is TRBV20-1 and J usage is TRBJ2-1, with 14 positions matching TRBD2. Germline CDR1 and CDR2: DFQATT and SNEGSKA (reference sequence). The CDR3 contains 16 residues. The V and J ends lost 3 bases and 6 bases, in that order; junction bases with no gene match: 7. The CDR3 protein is CSARGGLAGGLNEQFF. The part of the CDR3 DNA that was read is TGCAGTGCTAGGGGTGGACTAGCGGGAGGCCTCAATGAG.

The covered CDR3 bases are TGTGCCAGCAGCTCGACAGCTTCGCCTTACAATGAG. Amino acid sequence: CASSSTASPYNE. The full CDR3 protein is CASSSTASPYNEQFF. V gene TRBV7-3 combines with J gene TRBJ2-1; a possible D gene is TRBD1 (5 bases). With the read ending 3 residues before the CDR3 end, the germline J gene is used to fill in that end. Trimming stripped 4 bases from V and 4 bases from J, with 14 bases between. Germline V gene sequence: CDR1 SGHTA, CDR2 FQGTGA. The CDR3 is 15 residues long.

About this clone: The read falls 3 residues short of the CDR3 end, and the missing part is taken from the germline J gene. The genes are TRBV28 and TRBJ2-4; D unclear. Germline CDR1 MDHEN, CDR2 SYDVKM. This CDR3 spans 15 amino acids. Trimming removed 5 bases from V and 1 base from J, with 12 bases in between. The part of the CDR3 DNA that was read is TGTGCCAGCAGTGACACAATTAGTGCCAAAAACATT. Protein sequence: CASSDTISAKNI. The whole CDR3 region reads CASSDTISAKNIQYF.

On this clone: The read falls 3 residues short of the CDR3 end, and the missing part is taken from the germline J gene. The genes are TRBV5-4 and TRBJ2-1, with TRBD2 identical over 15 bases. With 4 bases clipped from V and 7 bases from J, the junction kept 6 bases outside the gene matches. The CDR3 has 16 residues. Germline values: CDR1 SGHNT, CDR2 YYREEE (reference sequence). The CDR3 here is CASSTPGTSGRNEQFF. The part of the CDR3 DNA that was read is TGTGCCAGCAGCACACCCGGGACTAGCGGGAGGAATGAG.

The CDR3 DNA, read in part, is TGTGCCTGGAGGCGGTCCGGGGAG. Translation: CAWRRSGE. In full, the CDR3 is CAWRRSGELFF. This rearrangement joins TRBV30 to TRBJ2-2, with D uncertain. Read coverage stops 3 residues before the CDR3 terminus; the germline J gene supplies the remainder. The CDR3 loop spans 11 amino acids. Trimming left V 3 bases short and J 6 bases short, with 5 bases between. Germline V CDR1 and CDR2: GTSNPN, SVGIG (reference sequence).

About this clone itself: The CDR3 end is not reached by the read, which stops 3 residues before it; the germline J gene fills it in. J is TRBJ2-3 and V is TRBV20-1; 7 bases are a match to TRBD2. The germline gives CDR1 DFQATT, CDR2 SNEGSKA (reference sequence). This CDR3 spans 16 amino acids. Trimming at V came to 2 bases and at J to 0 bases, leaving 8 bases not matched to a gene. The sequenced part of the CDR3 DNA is TGCAGTGCTAGACGCGGGAGCCTCCTTAGCACAGATACG. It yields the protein CSARRGSLLSTDT. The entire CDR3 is CSARRGSLLSTDTQYF.

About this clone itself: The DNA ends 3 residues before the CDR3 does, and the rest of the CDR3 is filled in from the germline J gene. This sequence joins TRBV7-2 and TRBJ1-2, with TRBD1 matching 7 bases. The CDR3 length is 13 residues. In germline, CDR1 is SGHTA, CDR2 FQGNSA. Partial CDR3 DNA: TGTGCCAGCAGCCGTAGACAGGGTGTGGAC. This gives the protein CASSRRQGVD. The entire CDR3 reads CASSRRQGVDYTF.

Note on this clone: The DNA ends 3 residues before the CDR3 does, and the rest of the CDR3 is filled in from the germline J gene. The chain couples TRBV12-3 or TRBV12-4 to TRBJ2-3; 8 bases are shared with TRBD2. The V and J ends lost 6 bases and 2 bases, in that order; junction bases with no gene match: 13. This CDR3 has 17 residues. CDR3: CASSLRLGTRPTDTQYF. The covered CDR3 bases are TGTGCCAGCAGCTTACGTCTTGGGACTAGACCCACAGATACG.

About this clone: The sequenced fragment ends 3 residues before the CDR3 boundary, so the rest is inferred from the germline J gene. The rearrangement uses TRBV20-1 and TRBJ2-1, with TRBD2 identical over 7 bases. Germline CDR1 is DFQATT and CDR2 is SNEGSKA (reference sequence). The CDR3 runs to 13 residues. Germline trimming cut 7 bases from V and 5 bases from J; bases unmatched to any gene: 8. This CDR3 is CSGSGTINNEQFF. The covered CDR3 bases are TGCAGTGGGAGCGGGACTATCAACAATGAG.

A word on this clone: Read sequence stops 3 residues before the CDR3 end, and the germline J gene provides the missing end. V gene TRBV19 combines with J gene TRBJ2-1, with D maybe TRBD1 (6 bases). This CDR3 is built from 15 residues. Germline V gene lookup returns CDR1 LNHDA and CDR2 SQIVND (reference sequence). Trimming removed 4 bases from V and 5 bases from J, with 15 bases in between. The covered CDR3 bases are TGTGCCAGTAGTAGACAGGATCTAGCCCACAATGAG. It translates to CASSRQDLAHNE. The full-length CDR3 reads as CASSRQDLAHNEQFF.

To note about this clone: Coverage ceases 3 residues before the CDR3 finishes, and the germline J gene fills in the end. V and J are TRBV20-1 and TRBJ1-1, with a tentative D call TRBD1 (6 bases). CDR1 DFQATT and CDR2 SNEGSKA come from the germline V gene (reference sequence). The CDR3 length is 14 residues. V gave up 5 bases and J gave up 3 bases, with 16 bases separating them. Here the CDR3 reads CSARHPYRDTEAFF. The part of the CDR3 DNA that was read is TGCAGTGCTCGACACCCTTACAGGGACACTGAA.

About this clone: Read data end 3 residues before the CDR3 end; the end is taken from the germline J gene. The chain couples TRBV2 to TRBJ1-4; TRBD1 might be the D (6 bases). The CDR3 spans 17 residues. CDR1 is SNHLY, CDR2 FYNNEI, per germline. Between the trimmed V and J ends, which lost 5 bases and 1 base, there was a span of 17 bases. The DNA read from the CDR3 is TGTGCCAGCAGTCCCAGGACAGTCCTCCTAACTAATGAAAAA. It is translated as CASSPRTVLLTNEK. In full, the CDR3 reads CASSPRTVLLTNEKLFF.

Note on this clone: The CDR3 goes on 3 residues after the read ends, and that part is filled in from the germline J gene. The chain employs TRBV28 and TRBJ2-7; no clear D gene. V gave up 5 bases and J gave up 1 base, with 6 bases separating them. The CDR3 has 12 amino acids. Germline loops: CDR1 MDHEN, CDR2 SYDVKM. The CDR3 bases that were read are TGTGCCAGCAGTCCCGGTTCCTACGAG. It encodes CASSPGSYE. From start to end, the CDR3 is CASSPGSYEQYF.

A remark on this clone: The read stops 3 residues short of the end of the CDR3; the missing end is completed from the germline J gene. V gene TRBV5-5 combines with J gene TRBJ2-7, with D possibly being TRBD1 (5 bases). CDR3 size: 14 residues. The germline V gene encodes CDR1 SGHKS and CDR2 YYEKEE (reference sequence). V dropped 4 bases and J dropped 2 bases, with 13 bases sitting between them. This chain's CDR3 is CASSGSQGAYEQYF. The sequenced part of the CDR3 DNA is TGTGCCAGCAGCGGGTCCCAGGGTGCCTACGAG.

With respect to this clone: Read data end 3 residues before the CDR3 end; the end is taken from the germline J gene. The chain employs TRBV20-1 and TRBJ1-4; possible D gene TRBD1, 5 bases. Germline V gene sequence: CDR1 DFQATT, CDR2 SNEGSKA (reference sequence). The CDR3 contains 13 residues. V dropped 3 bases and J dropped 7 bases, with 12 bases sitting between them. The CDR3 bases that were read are TGCAGTGCTAGGGACACCCTAGGTGAAAAA. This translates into CSARDTLGEK. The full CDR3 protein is CSARDTLGEKLFF.

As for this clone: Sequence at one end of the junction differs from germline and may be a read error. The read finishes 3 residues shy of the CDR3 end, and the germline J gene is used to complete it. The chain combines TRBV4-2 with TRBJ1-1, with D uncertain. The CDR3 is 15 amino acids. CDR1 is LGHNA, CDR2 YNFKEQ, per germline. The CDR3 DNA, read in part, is TGCGCCAGCAGCCGAGAACCAAACATGAACACTGAA. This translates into CASSREPNMNTE. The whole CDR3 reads CASSREPNMNTEAFF.

The part of the CDR3 DNA that was read is TGCAGTGCTAGAGATACGGGTAGGGGAGCTTCTGGAAACACC. Translating it yields CSARDTGRGASGNT. The entire CDR3 is CSARDTGRGASGNTIYF. The rearrangement joins TRBV20-1 to TRBJ1-3; D is possibly TRBD1 (5 bases). The read stops 3 residues short of the end of the CDR3; the missing end is completed from the germline J gene. The length of the CDR3 is 17 residues. V gave up 0 bases and J gave up 1 base, with 16 bases separating them. The germline CDR1 and CDR2 sequences are DFQATT and SNEGSKA (reference sequence).

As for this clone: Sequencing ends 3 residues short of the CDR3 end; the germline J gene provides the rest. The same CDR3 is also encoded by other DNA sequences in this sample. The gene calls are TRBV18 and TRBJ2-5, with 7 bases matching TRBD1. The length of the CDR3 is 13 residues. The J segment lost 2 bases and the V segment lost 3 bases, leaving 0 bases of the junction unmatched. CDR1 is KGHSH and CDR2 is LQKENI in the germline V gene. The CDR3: CASSPTGQETQYF. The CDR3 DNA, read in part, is TGTGCCAGCTCACCGACAGGGCAAGAGACC.

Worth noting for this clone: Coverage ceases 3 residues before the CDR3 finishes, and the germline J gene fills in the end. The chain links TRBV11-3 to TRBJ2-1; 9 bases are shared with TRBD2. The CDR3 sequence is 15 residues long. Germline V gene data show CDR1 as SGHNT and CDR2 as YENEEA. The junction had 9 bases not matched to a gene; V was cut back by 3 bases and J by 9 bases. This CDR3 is CASSFGTSSWSEQFF. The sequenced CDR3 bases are TGTGCCAGCAGCTTCGGGACTAGCTCGTGGAGTGAG.

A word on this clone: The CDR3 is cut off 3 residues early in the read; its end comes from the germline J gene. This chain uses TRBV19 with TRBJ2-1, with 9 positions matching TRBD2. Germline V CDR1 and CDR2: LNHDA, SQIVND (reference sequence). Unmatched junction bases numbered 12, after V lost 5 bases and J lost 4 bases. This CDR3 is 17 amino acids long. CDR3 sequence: CASSPIFGTSHYNEQFF. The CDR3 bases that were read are TGTGCCAGTAGTCCCATCTTCGGGACTAGCCATTACAATGAG.

The CDR3 is CASSFAGGRNEQFF. The CDR3 DNA, read in part, is TGTGCCAGCAGTTTTGCGGGGGGGCGGAATGAG. The chain links TRBV28 to TRBJ2-1; 9 nucleotides align to TRBD2. The sequence runs out 3 residues before the end of the CDR3; the remainder is reconstructed from the germline J gene. The ends lost 3 bases at V and 7 bases at J; junction bases unmatched: 4. CDR1 and CDR2 from the germline V gene are MDHEN and SYDVKM. CDR3 length equals 14 residues.